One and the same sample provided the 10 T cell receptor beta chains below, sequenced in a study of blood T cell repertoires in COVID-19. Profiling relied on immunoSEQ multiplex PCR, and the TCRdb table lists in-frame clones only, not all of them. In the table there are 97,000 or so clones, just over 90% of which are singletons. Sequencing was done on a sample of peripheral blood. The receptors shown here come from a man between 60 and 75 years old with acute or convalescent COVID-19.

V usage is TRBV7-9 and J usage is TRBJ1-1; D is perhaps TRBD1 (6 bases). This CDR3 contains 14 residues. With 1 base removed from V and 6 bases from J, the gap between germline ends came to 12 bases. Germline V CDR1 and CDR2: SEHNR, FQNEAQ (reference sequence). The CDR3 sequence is CASSLGAGESEAFF. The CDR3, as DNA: TGTGCCAGCAGCTTAGGGGCAGGGGAGTCTGAAGCTTTCTTT.

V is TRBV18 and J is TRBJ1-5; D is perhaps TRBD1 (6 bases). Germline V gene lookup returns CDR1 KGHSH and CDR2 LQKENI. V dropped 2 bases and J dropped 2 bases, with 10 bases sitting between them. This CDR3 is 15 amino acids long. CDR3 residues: CASSPSGVGNQPQHF. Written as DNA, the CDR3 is TGTGCCAGCTCACCATCAGGGGTCGGCAATCAGCCCCAGCATTTT.

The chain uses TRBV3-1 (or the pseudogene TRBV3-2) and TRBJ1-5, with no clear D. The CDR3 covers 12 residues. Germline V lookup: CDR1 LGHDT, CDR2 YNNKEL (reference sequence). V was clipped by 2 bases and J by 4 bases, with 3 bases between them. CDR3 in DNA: TGTGCCAGCAGCCAATCAAATCAGCCCCAGCATTTT. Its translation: CASSQSNQPQHF.

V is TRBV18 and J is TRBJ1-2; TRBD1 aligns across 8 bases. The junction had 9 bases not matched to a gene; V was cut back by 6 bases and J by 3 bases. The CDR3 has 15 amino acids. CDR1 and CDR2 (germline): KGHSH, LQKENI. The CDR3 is CASSLTRGLDYGYTF. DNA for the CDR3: TGTGCCAGCTCTTTGACCAGGGGGCTAGACTATGGCTACACCTTC.

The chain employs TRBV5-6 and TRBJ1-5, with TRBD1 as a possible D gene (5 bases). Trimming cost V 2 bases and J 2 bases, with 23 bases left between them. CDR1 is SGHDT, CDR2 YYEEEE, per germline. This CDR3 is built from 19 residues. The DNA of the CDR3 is TGTGCCAGCAGCTTAACAAAGGGGTATTCTCGGTCCGGCAATCAGCCCCAGCATTTT. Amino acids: CASSLTKGYSRSGNQPQHF.

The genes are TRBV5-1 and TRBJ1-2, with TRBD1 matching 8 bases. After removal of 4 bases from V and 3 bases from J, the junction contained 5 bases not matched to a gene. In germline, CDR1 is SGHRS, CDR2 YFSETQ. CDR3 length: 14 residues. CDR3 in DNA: TGCGCCAGCAGCCTGACAGGGGATGACTATGGCTACACCTTC. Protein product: CASSLTGDDYGYTF.

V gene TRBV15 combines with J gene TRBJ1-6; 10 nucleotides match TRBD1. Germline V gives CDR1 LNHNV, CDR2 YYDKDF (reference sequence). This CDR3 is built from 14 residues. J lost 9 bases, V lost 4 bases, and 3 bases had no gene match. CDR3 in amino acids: CATSIDRGPSPLHF. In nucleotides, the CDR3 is TGTGCCACCAGCATCGACAGGGGGCCTTCACCCCTCCACTTT.

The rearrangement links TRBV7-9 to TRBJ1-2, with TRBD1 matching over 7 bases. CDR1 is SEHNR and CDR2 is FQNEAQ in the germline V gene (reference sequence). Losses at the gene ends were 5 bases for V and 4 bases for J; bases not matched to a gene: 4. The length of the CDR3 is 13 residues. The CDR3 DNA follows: TGTGCCAGCAGCCCGACAGGGTTCTATGGCTACACCTTC. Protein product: CASSPTGFYGYTF.

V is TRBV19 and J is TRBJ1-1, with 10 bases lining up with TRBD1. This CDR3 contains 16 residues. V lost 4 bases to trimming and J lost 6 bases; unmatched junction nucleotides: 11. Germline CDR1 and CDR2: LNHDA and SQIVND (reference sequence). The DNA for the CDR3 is TGTGCCAGTAGTAAGGGGCCGGGACAGGGGCTATCTGAAGCTTTCTTT. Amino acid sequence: CASSKGPGQGLSEAFF.

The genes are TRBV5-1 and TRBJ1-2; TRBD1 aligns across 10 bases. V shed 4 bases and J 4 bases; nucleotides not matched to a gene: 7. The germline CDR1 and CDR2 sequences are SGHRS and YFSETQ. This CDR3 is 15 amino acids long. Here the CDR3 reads CASSPGTGASYGYTF. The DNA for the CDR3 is TGCGCCAGCAGCCCCGGGACAGGGGCTAGCTATGGCTACACCTTC. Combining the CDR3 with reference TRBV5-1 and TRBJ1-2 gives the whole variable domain KAGVTQTPRYLIKTRGQQVTLSCSPISGHRSVSWYQQTPGQGLQFLFEYFSETQRNKGNFPGRFSGRQFSNSRSEMNVSTLELGDSALYLCASSPGTGASYGYTFGSGTRLTVV.